The T cell receptor beta chain described here comes from a study of T cells after yellow fever vaccination. The wider study: Those fractions that held only low numbers of cells were prepared using the SMART-Seq v4 Ultra Low Input RNA kit.

TCRdb fed the 5' RACE reads into MiXCR, producing one record per CDR3 protein. The sample includes under 300,000 distinct CDR3 sequences, 6.9% of them seen just once. V was clipped by 6 bases and J by 2 bases, with 11 bases between them. The CDR3 length is 13 residues. The germline gives CDR1 DFQATT, CDR2 SNEGSKA (reference sequence). On this clonotype: Antigen specificity is unknown.

Regarding the study as a whole: A weaker secondary response peaked on day 5, the primary on day 15. Most primary-vaccination clones reappeared after the booster (96% CD4, 88% CD8).

V gene TRBV20-1 combines with J gene TRBJ1-3; D unclear. The specimen comprised CD4+ T cells sorted from PBMCs, sampled 15 days after the yellow fever booster vaccination. This sequence was found in a young man who received the YFV17D yellow fever vaccine. The CDR3 here is CSALQPPGNTIYF. CDR3 DNA: TGCAGTGCGCTACAGCCCCCTGGAAACACCATATATTTT.